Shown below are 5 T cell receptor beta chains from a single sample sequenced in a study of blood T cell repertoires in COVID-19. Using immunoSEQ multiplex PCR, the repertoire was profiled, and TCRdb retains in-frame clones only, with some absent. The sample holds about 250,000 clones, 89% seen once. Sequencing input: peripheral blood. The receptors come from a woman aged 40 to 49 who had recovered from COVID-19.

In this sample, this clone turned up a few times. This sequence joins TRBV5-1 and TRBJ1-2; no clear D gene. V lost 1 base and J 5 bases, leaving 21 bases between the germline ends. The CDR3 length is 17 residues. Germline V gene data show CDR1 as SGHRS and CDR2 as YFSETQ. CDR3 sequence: CASSLWGQQGSGYGYTF. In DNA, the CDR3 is TGCGCCAGCAGCTTGTGGGGTCAGCAAGGATCGGGGTATGGCTACACCTTC.

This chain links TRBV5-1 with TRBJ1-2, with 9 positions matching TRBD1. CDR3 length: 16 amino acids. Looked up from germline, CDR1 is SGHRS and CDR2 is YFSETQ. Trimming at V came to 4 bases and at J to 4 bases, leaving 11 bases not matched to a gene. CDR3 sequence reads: CASSPDPGQGSYGYTF. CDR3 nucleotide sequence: TGCGCCAGCAGCCCAGATCCGGGACAGGGAAGCTATGGCTACACCTTC. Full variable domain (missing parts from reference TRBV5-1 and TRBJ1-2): KAGVTQTPRYLIKTRGQQVTLSCSPISGHRSVSWYQQTPGQGLQFLFEYFSETQRNKGNFPGRFSGRQFSNSRSEMNVSTLELGDSALYLCASSPDPGQGSYGYTFGSGTRLTVV.

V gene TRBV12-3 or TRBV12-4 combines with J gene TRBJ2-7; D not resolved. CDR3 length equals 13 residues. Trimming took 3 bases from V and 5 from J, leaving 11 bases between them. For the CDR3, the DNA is TGTGCCAGCAGTTTGACTCCAAAAGACGAGCAGTACTTC. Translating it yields CASSLTPKDEQYF.

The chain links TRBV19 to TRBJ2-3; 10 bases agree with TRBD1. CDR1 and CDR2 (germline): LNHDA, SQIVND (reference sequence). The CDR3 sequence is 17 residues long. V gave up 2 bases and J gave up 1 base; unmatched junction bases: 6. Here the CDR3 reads CASSIRQGARGTDTQYF. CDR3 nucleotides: TGTGCCAGTAGTATACGACAGGGGGCGCGGGGCACAGATACGCAGTATTTT. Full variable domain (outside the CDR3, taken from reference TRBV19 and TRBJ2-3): DGGITQSPKYLFRKEGQNVTLSCEQNLNHDAMYWYRQDPGQGLRLIYYSQIVNDFQKGDIAEGYSVSREKKESFPLTVTSAQKNPTAFYLCASSIRQGARGTDTQYFGPGTRLTVL.

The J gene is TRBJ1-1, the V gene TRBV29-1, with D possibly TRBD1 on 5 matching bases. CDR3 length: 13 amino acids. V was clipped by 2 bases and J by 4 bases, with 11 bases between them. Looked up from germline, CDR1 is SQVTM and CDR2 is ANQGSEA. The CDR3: CSVESPGSTEAFF. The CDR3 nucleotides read TGCAGCGTTGAAAGCCCAGGGTCCACTGAAGCTTTCTTT. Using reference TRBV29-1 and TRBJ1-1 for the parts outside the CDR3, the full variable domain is SAVISQKPSRDICQRGTSLTIQCQVDSQVTMMFWYRQQPGQSLTLIATANQGSEATYESGFVIDKFPISRPNLTFSTLTVSNMSPEDSSIYLCSVESPGSTEAFFGQGTRLTVV.